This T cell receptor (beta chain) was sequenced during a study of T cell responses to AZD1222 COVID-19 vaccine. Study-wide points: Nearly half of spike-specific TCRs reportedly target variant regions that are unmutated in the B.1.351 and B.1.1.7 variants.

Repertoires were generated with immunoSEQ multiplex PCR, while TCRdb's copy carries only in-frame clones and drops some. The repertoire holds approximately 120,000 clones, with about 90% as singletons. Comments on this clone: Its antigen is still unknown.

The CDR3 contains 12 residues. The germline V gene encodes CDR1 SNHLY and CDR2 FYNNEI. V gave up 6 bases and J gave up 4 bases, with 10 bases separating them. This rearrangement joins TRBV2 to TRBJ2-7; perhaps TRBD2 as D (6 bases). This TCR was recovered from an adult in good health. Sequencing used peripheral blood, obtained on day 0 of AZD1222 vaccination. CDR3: CASSGGRYEQYF. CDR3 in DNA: TGTGCCAGCAGCGGGGGACGGTACGAGCAGTACTTC.